This is a list of T cell receptor beta chains from one sample in a study of PD-L1 blockade in urothelial cancer. The repertoire was sequenced with immunoSEQ multiplex PCR; TCRdb's copy has only in-frame clones and lacks some. The table records tens of thousands of clones, 81% of them present only once. Sequencing used PBMCs, obtained around atezolizumab (anti-PD-L1) treatment. These receptors came from a man between 65 and 79 years old with urothelial cancer. Each CDR3 is given with its conserved first and last residue. The D gene is left open where the match is weak. Not all rows give a size; the values are once, few, many and, for expanded clones, a class.

clone_size	j_call	d_call	v_call	cdr3_nt	cdr3_aa
NA	TRBJ2-3	TRBD1	TRBV4-2	TGTGCCAGCAGCCCACCGGGACAGGACCTCACAGATACGCAGTATTTT	CASSPPGQDLTDTQYF
NA	TRBJ1-1	NA	TRBV28	TGTGCCAGCATGGCAGGGTTCTACACTGAAGCTTTCTTT	CASMAGFYTEAFF
NA	TRBJ2-1	NA	TRBV7-2	TGTGCCAGCAGCTTAGGGACTATTACAATGTCGGAGCAGTTCTTC	CASSLGTITMSEQFF
NA	TRBJ1-1	NA	TRBV2	TGTGCCAGCAGTGAGGGCAGAAAGAACACTGAAGCTTTCTTT	CASSEGRKNTEAFF
NA	TRBJ2-4	TRBD2	TRBV9	TGTGCCAGCAGCGTGTCGGTGGGACTAGTGGACATTCAGTACTTC	CASSVSVGLVDIQYF
NA	TRBJ1-1	NA	TRBV6-1	TGTGCCAGCAGTGATGGGGAGGAGGGGAGCACTGAAGCTTTCTTT	CASSDGEEGSTEAFF
NA	TRBJ2-5	TRBD2	TRBV4-1	TGCGCCAGCAGCCCCCGACTAGCGGGAGGGCCCGAGACCCAGTACTTC	CASSPRLAGGPETQYF
few	TRBJ2-2	NA	TRBV5-5	TGTGCCAGCAGCTGGGACTCCATCACCGGGGAGCTGTTTTTT	CASSWDSITGELFF
NA	TRBJ2-2	TRBD2	TRBV15	TGTGCCACCAGCAGAGGCCTTGGGCTAGCGGGAGTAGGGACCGGGGAGCTGTTTTTT	CATSRGLGLAGVGTGELFF
NA	TRBJ2-5	NA	TRBV7-2	TGTGCCAGCAGCCACCAGTACCAAGAGACCCAGTACTTC	CASSHQYQETQYF
NA	TRBJ2-7	TRBD2	TRBV9	TGTGCCAGCAGCGTATCGGGGACTAGCGGAACCTACGAGCAGTACTTC	CASSVSGTSGTYEQYF
NA	TRBJ2-7	TRBD2	TRBV5-4	TGTGCCAGCAGCCCCGAACTAGCGGGAGAGACCTACGAGCAGTACTTC	CASSPELAGETYEQYF
NA	TRBJ1-5	TRBD1	TRBV18	TGTGCCAGCTCGCCCGGGACAGGGACAGATCAGCCCCAGCATTTT	CASSPGTGTDQPQHF
NA	TRBJ2-2	NA	TRBV11-1	TGTGCCAGCAGCTTCCACAGGGCCGGGGAGCTGTTTTTT	CASSFHRAGELFF
once	TRBJ2-7	TRBD1	TRBV18	TGTGCCAGCTCACCGGGGACAGGGACCTACGAGCAGTACTTC	CASSPGTGTYEQYF
NA	TRBJ2-7	TRBD2	TRBV28	TGTGCCAGCAGTCCCGGACTAGCGGGAGGTGTTGTCTACGAGCAGTACTTC	CASSPGLAGGVVYEQYF
few	TRBJ2-7	TRBD2	TRBV7-6	TGTGCCAGCAGCTTAGGAGCGGGAGTCCAGAACGAGCAGTACTTC	CASSLGAGVQNEQYF
once	TRBJ1-3	NA	TRBV28	TGTGCCAGCGCTCCCGGACAAACCTCTGGAAACACCATATATTTT	CASAPGQTSGNTIYF
NA	TRBJ2-3	NA	TRBV25-1	TGTGCCGCTACTGGAGGATCAGCAAATACGCAGTATTTT	CAATGGSANTQYF
NA	TRBJ1-1	NA	TRBV12-5	TGTGCTAGTGGTCAAGACAGTTTCGGTGAAGCTTTCTTT	CASGQDSFGEAFF
NA	TRBJ2-7	NA	TRBV5-6	TGTGCCAGCAGCCAATCCATTAAATACAGGGACGAGCAGTACTTC	CASSQSIKYRDEQYF
NA	TRBJ2-1	NA	TRBV14	TGTGCCAGCAGCCAAGCTCATGAGCAGTTCTTC	CASSQAHEQFF
NA	TRBJ1-2	NA	TRBV5-1	TGCGCCAGCAGCTTGGACACAAACTATGGCTACACCTTC	CASSLDTNYGYTF
NA	TRBJ1-3	NA	TRBV15	TGTGCCACCAGCAGAATGCCCGGGGGATCTGGAAACACCATATATTTT	CATSRMPGGSGNTIYF
NA	TRBJ1-2	NA	TRBV19	TGTGCCAGTAGTATAGGTATCGGACAGAGTATGGCTAACACCTTC	CASSIGIGQSMANTF
NA	TRBJ1-3	TRBD1	TRBV5-4	TGTGCCAGCAGCTCTGGGGACAGTCCTGGAAACACCATATATTTT	CASSSGDSPGNTIYF
NA	TRBJ1-5	TRBD1	TRBV6-5	TGTGCCAGCAGTTCAGGGGGCTATAATCAGCCCCAGCATTTT	CASSSGGYNQPQHF
once	TRBJ2-7	TRBD1	TRBV19	TGTGCCAGTAGCCTTGGGGACAGCTCCTACGAGCAGTACTTC	CASSLGDSSYEQYF
medium-sized	TRBJ2-7	NA	TRBV4-3	TGCGCCAGCAGCCAAGACGCTAGAGGGCGCGAGCAGTACTTC	CASSQDARGREQYF
once	TRBJ1-2	TRBD1	TRBV20-1	TGCAGTGACGGGACAGGGCGCGGCTACACCTTC	CSDGTGRGYTF
NA	TRBJ2-1	TRBD2	TRBV7-9	TGTGCCAGCAGCTTAATCGTACTAGCGGACAATGAGCAGTTCTTC	CASSLIVLADNEQFF
NA	TRBJ2-7	TRBD2	TRBV2	TGTGCCAGCAGTGAAAGACTAGCGAGCTCCTACGAGCAGTACTTC	CASSERLASSYEQYF
NA	TRBJ2-1	TRBD1	TRBV11-3	TGTGCCAGCAGCTTAGGCTGGGACAGGGAGCAGTTCTTC	CASSLGWDREQFF
NA	TRBJ2-7	NA	TRBV6-5	TGTGCCAGCAGTTACTCGAAAACAGGGACCTACGAGCAGTACTTC	CASSYSKTGTYEQYF
few	TRBJ2-1	TRBD2	TRBV6-4	TGTGCCAGCAGTGGAGAAGCGGGAGCGTACAATGAGCAGTTCTTC	CASSGEAGAYNEQFF
once	TRBJ1-2	TRBD1	TRBV2	TGTGCCAGCAGTGCACAGGGGGCGTACTATGGCTACACCTTC	CASSAQGAYYGYTF
NA	TRBJ2-3	TRBD1	TRBV9	TGTGCCAGCAGCAACGGACAGGGGTTCACAGATACGCAGTATTTT	CASSNGQGFTDTQYF
NA	TRBJ2-5	TRBD1	TRBV18	TGTACCAGCTCCTCCGGGACAGGGCCTTATCAAGAGACCCAGTACTTC	CTSSSGTGPYQETQYF
few	TRBJ2-3	TRBD2	TRBV28	TGTGCCAGCAGCTCCGGGACTATTACATCCACAGATACGCAGTATTTT	CASSSGTITSTDTQYF
NA	TRBJ2-7	TRBD1	TRBV6-5	TGTGCCAGCAGTGGCCGGGACAGGGACCACGAGCAGTACTTC	CASSGRDRDHEQYF
NA	TRBJ1-3	NA	TRBV2	TGTGCCAGCACCGGAGGGAATTCTGGAAACACCATATATTTT	CASTGGNSGNTIYF
NA	TRBJ2-7	TRBD1	TRBV4-2	TGTGCCAGCAGCCAGCCGGGACAGGGGTACGAGCAGTACTTC	CASSQPGQGYEQYF
NA	TRBJ2-7	NA	TRBV5-4	TGTGCCAGCAGCAGCAGGGGCCACACCTACGAGCAGTACTTC	CASSSRGHTYEQYF
few	TRBJ2-5	NA	TRBV6-6	TGTGCCAGCAGTTCACCTATCGGGGAGACCCAGTACTTC	CASSSPIGETQYF
NA	TRBJ2-1	NA	TRBV9	TGTGCCAGCAGCGAGAGACAGGGAGGCTACAATGAGCAGTTCTTC	CASSERQGGYNEQFF
NA	TRBJ2-5	NA	TRBV5-4	TGTGCCAGCAGCTTGGTAGGGGGAGAGACCCAGTACTTC	CASSLVGGETQYF
NA	TRBJ2-3	TRBD2	TRBV11-1	TGTGCCAGCAGCTCTAGCGGCCCTAGCACAGATACGCAGTATTTT	CASSSSGPSTDTQYF
NA	TRBJ2-5	TRBD1	TRBV4-1	TGCGCCAGCAGCCAAGGGAGAACAGGGGGAGGTGAAGAGACCCAGTACTTC	CASSQGRTGGGEETQYF
NA	TRBJ2-7	TRBD2	TRBV7-2	TGTGCCAGCAGCTCCCGCGGGGGAGGAGCCTACGAGCAGTACTTC	CASSSRGGGAYEQYF
NA	TRBJ1-2	NA	TRBV5-1	TGCGCCAGCAGTGATCTTGGCCAGGGCCCTAACTATGGCTACACCTTC	CASSDLGQGPNYGYTF
NA	TRBJ2-7	NA	TRBV28	TGTGCCAGCAGTTTATATTCAGAATTAAGCTCCTACGAGCAGTACTTC	CASSLYSELSSYEQYF
NA	TRBJ2-1	TRBD1	TRBV5-6	TGTGCCAGCAGCTTGGGACAGGGGGCTTATCCTCGCAATGAGCAGTTCTTC	CASSLGQGAYPRNEQFF
few	TRBJ1-1	NA	TRBV5-1	TGCGCCAGCAGCTTGGGACAACTGCGTGCGGGGACGTCTGAAGCTTTCTTT	CASSLGQLRAGTSEAFF
NA	TRBJ1-4	NA	TRBV6-5	TGTGCCAGCAGCCGACAGACAGCAACTAATGAAAAACTGTTTTTT	CASSRQTATNEKLFF
NA	TRBJ2-4	NA	TRBV28	TGTGCCAGCAGTTCGACAGAGTCAAGTCCTTCCAACATTCAGTACTTC	CASSSTESSPSNIQYF
NA	TRBJ1-3	TRBD1	TRBV9	TGTGCCAGCAGCGATGACAGGGCAGGAAACACCATATATTTT	CASSDDRAGNTIYF
NA	TRBJ2-5	TRBD2	TRBV10-3	TGTGCCATCAGTGAATTAGCGGGGGAGTACCAAGAGACCCAGTACTTC	CAISELAGEYQETQYF
once	TRBJ1-1	TRBD1	TRBV28	TGTGCCAGCAGTTCCAGATTCCGGACAGGGGCCACTGAAGCTTTCTTT	CASSSRFRTGATEAFF
NA	TRBJ2-3	TRBD2	TRBV7-2	TGTGCCAGCAGCCCAAGCGGGGGCACAGATACGCAGTATTTT	CASSPSGGTDTQYF